The next 16 T cell receptor beta chains were all read from a single sample in a study of beta chain features in type 1 diabetes (dated by TCRdb to 2016 to 2019). The library was generated by the immunoSEQ multiplex PCR assay. All of the isolated RNA was reverse transcribed with the High Capacity cDNA Reverse Transcription Kit, so expressed TCRB transcripts were sequenced. Entries here come from immuneACCESS through TCRdb and include only in-frame sequences with V and J called. Some clones fail to appear in such tables; in the studies checked, an unresolved V gene covers under half of the shortfall, and the cause of the remainder is unknown. The sample has 620,000 or so clones on record, about 14% of them singletons. The ten largest clones capture about 0.093% of the sample. The sequenced material came from naive CD4+ T cells from blood. Explained via the paper, the cell subset or site label denotes: true naive CD4+ T cells. These receptors all come from a man younger than 35 in good health.

The V call is TRBV11-3, the J call TRBJ2-1, with D unresolved. V shed 3 bases and J shed 0 bases, with 12 bases lying between them. The germline CDR1 and CDR2 sequences are SGHNT and YENEEA. The length of the CDR3 is 16 residues. Written as DNA, the CDR3 is TGTGCCAGCAGCTTGAGGCCTTCAAGCTCCTACAATGAGCAGTTCTTC. Its translation is CASSLRPSSSYNEQFF.

This clone was observed a few times. This chain joins TRBV25-1 and TRBJ2-1, with 8 bases identical to TRBD2. Germline V lookup: CDR1 MGHDK, CDR2 SYGVNS. V was pared by 5 bases and J by 8 bases, with 17 bases of the junction left unmatched. The CDR3 length is 17 residues. CDR3 protein: CASSNGVSGRPGDEQFF. CDR3 DNA: TGTGCCAGCAGTAATGGGGTAAGCGGGAGACCCGGGGATGAGCAGTTCTTC.

This clone was counted only a few times. The chain combines TRBV7-9 with TRBJ2-7; 7 positions match TRBD1. Germline lookup yields CDR1 SEHNR and CDR2 FQNEAQ (reference sequence). The CDR3 contains 14 residues. V trimming: 5 bases; J trimming: 2 bases; junction bases outside the gene matches: 6. CDR3 sequence reads: CASSLSGQTYEQYF. In DNA, the CDR3 is TGTGCCAGCAGCCTTTCGGGACAGACCTACGAGCAGTACTTC. The variable domain in full, completed from reference TRBV7-9 and TRBJ2-7, reads DTGVSQNPRHKITKRGQNVTFRCDPISEHNRLYWYRQTLGQGPEFLTYFQNEAQLEKSRLLSDRFSAERPKGSFSTLEIQRTEQGDSAMYLCASSLSGQTYEQYFGPGTRLTVT.

The CDR3 DNA sequence: TGTGCCAGCAGGCTATACAGGGAGGGAGAAAAACTGTTTTTT. Translation gives CASRLYREGEKLFF. The rearrangement joins TRBV6-5 to TRBJ1-4; possible D gene TRBD1, 6 bases. The ends were cut back, 6 bases at V and 8 bases at J, with 16 bases in the middle. The germline V gene has CDR1 MNHEY and CDR2 SVGAGI. This CDR3 spans 14 amino acids.

This rearrangement joins TRBV25-1 to TRBJ2-5; 8 bases align to TRBD2. J was trimmed by 2 bases and V by 4 bases; bases with no gene match: 3. CDR1 is MGHDK and CDR2 is SYGVNS in the germline V gene. The CDR3 spans 14 residues. This CDR3 is CASSVQRGQETQYF. The CDR3, as DNA: TGTGCCAGCAGTGTTCAGCGGGGGCAAGAGACCCAGTACTTC.

The chain is built from TRBV18 and TRBJ1-2; D possibly corresponds to TRBD1 (5 bases). Germline-derived CDR1 and CDR2 are KGHSH and LQKENI. The V end was cut by 4 bases, the J end by 8 bases, with 11 bases between. The CDR3 length is 12 residues. CDR3 residues: CASSLDGAGYTF. CDR3 DNA: TGTGCCAGCTCACTGGATGGGGCGGGCTACACCTTC.

This clone was seen a handful of times. The V call is TRBV19, the J call TRBJ2-5, with TRBD1 matching 10 bases. The germline gives CDR1 LNHDA, CDR2 SQIVND (reference sequence). Unmatched junction bases numbered 11, after V lost 6 bases and J lost 4 bases. The CDR3 consists of 16 residues. The DNA of the CDR3 is TGTGCCAGTAGCCTCGAACCGGGACAGGGGAGAGAGACCCAGTACTTC. It codes for CASSLEPGQGRETQYF.

This chain links TRBV15 with TRBJ2-3; D might be TRBD1 (6 bases). Germline V gene lookup returns CDR1 LNHNV and CDR2 YYDKDF (reference sequence). Trimming removed 0 bases from V and 13 bases from J, with 17 bases in between. The CDR3 is 14 amino acids. The CDR3 nucleotides read TGTGCCACCAGCAGAGATCCGCCAGGGGCACTCGAGTATTTT. Translated: CATSRDPPGALEYF. Looking up the rest from reference TRBV15 and TRBJ2-3 gives the full variable domain: DAMVIQNPRYQVTQFGKPVTLSCSQTLNHNVMYWYQQKSSQAPKLLFHYYDKDFNNEADTPDNFQSRRPNTSFCFLDIRSPGLGDTAMYLCATSRDPPGALEYFGPGTRLTVL.

The sample holds a few counts of this clone. The CDR3 coding sequence is TGTGCCAGCTCCCCCCCAGGGGGTGGCGGCTACACCTTC. Its protein is CASSPPGGGGYTF. The chain joins TRBV25-1 to TRBJ1-2; the match to TRBD1 covers 7 bases. With V trimmed by 8 bases and J by 8 bases, 11 bases remained unmatched. The length of the CDR3 is 13 residues. Germline CDR1 and CDR2: MGHDK and SYGVNS.

The CDR3 DNA reads as TGTGCCAGCTCTTCGGATGGGACCTTCACCGGGGAGCTGTTTTTT. Protein product: CASSSDGTFTGELFF. The V and J genes are TRBV18 and TRBJ2-2; either TRBD1 or TRBD2 may fit D (5 bases each). V was pared by 6 bases and J by 4 bases, with 15 bases between. The CDR3 runs 15 residues. Germline loops: CDR1 KGHSH, CDR2 LQKENI.

This clone was seen a handful of times. This chain connects TRBV28 to TRBJ1-1, with a weak D call TRBD1 (6 bases). The V gene lost 6 bases and the J gene lost 4 bases, with 15 bases spanning the gap. CDR1 and CDR2 (germline): MDHEN, SYDVKM. The CDR3 has 14 residues. The CDR3 spells CASRLQGGGTEAFF. CDR3 bases: TGTGCCAGCAGACTACAGGGAGGTGGCACTGAAGCTTTCTTT.

The chain is built from TRBV9 and TRBJ1-2; the D is unclear. This CDR3 comprises 12 residues. The V end lost 1 base, the J end lost 10 bases, and 11 bases lay between the germline ends. The V gene's germline CDR1 is SGDLS and CDR2 YYNGEE. The CDR3 region is CASSVLGLDYTF. DNA for the CDR3: TGTGCCAGCAGCGTACTAGGGCTGGACTACACCTTC.

This clone was seen a few times. The gene calls are TRBV2 and TRBJ1-2, with D unclear. The length of the CDR3 is 13 residues. Germline V gene data show CDR1 as SNHLY and CDR2 as FYNNEI. V gave up 4 bases and J gave up 3 bases, with 9 bases separating them. CDR3 in amino acids: CASSVRSDYGYTF. DNA of the CDR3: TGTGCCAGCAGTGTTCGAAGTGACTATGGCTACACCTTC. Full variable domain (remainder filled in from reference TRBV2 and TRBJ1-2): EPEVTQTPSHQVTQMGQEVILRCVPISNHLYFYWYRQILGQKVEFLVSFYNNEISEKSEIFDDQFSVERPDGSNFTLKIRSTKLEDSAMYFCASSVRSDYGYTFGSGTRLTVV.

This clone was counted a few times. The junction differs from germline at one of its ends, possibly a read error. The chain employs TRBV4-3 and TRBJ1-2; D remains unclear. CDR3 length equals 13 residues. Looked up from germline, CDR1 is LGHNA and CDR2 is YSLEER. The CDR3 sequence is CASSKEPGYGYTF. CDR3 nucleotide sequence: TGCGCCAGCAGCAAAGAACCAGGATATGGCTACACCTTC.

The chain combines TRBV19 with TRBJ1-1; D is undetermined. The CDR3 spans 12 residues. The V end lost 4 bases, the J end lost 2 bases, and 5 bases lay between the germline ends. Germline V gene data show CDR1 as LNHDA and CDR2 as SQIVND (reference sequence). The CDR3 nucleotides read TGTGCCAGTAGTAATTTCAACACTGAAGCTTTCTTT. Protein: CASSNFNTEAFF.

The J gene is TRBJ2-1, the V gene TRBV29-1; 9 nucleotides line up with TRBD2. The germline V gene encodes CDR1 SQVTM and CDR2 ANQGSEA. CDR3 length equals 13 residues. With V trimmed by 4 bases and J by 8 bases, 6 bases remained unmatched. This chain's CDR3 is CSVGSGRGHEQFF. CDR3 sequence (DNA): TGCAGCGTTGGTAGCGGGAGAGGTCATGAGCAGTTCTTC.